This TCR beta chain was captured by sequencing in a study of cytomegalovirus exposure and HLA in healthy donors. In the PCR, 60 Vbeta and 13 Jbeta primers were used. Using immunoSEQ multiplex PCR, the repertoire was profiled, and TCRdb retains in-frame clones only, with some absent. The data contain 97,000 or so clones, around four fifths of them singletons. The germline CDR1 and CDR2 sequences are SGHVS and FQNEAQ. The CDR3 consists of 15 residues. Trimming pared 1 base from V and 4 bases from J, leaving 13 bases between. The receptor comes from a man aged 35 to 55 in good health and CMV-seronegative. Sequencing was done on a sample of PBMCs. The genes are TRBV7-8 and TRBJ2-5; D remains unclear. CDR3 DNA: TGTGCCAGCAGCTTAGGCGATGGAGCTGGAGAGACCCAGTACTTC. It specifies CASSLGDGAGETQYF.